This TCR beta chain is from a study of T cells in Graves' hyperthyroidism and ophthalmopathy. This clonotype was observed a handful of times. The CDR3 sequence is 14 residues long. Germline V gene sequence: CDR1 MGHDK, CDR2 SYGVNS. The V and J ends lost 6 bases and 8 bases respectively, with 20 bases between them. RNA transcripts served as the template for amplifying TCR beta CDR3 regions. TCR CDR3 underwent first-round RT-PCR with the HTBI primer set. TCRdb reanalysed the multiplex PCR reads using MiXCR and keeps one entry per CDR3 protein. The sample has 250,000 to 350,000 distinct CDR3 sequences; 15% to 20% are singletons.

The origin of this receptor is a woman aged 55-69 years with Graves' ophthalmopathy. The sequenced material came from blood. The rearrangement uses TRBV25-1 and TRBJ2-7, with D perhaps matching TRBD1 (5 bases). The CDR3 DNA follows: TGTGCCAGCAGCGCGACAGACCGTACGATCCAGCAGTACTTC. It specifies CASSATDRTIQQYF.